The next 17 T cell receptor beta chains were all read from a single sample in a study of metastatic and nonmetastatic thyroid tumors. Not a single patient had been given any form of treatment at any point before undergoing thyroid surgery. Through MiXCR, TCRdb re-clonotyped the PCR reads. The sample yields more than 8,000 clones, 44% seen once. What was sequenced was tumor tissue. Source of these receptors: a male donor with papillary thyroid cancer or a benign thyroid nodule (not recorded which). Some clones in this sample may be carry-over from other donors' samples.

A word on this clone: Sequence at one end of the junction differs from germline and may be a read error. The chain has TRBV20-1 and TRBJ2-7; D may be TRBD2 (5 bases). The CDR3 has 14 amino acids. Germline assignment: CDR1 DFQATT and CDR2 SNEGSKA (reference sequence). This chain's CDR3 is CSASPDFNSYEQYF. CDR3 nucleotide sequence: TGCAGTGCTAGTCCGGACTTCAATTCCTATGAGCAGTACTTC.

Only one count was recorded for this clone. The V gene is TRBV7-2, the J gene TRBJ2-1; 7 bases agree with TRBD2. The ends lost 0 bases at V and 2 bases at J; junction bases unmatched: 1. In germline, CDR1 is SGHTA, CDR2 FQGNSA. The CDR3 length is 15 residues. The CDR3 spells CASSLAGGAYNEQFF. As DNA, the CDR3 is TGTGCCAGCAGCTTAGCGGGAGGGGCCTACAATGAGCAGTTCTTC.

In its sample, this clone was seen a few times. The chain employs TRBV5-1 and TRBJ2-7, with TRBD1 as a possible D gene (6 bases). This CDR3 is built from 13 residues. V lost 0 bases and J lost 7, with 11 bases in between. The germline gives CDR1 SGHRS, CDR2 YFSETQ. The CDR3 here is CASSLAGVGEQYF. CDR3 in DNA: TGCGCCAGCAGCTTGGCAGGGGTGGGGGAGCAGTACTTC. Together with reference TRBV5-1 and TRBJ2-7, the CDR3 gives the full variable domain: KAGVTQTPRYLIKTRGQQVTLSCSPISGHRSVSWYQQTPGQGLQFLFEYFSETQRNKGNFPGRFSGRQFSNSRSEMNVSTLELGDSALYLCASSLAGVGEQYFGPGTRLTVT.

The rearrangement joins TRBV6-1 to TRBJ1-2, with 9 bases aligning to TRBD1. Germline assignment: CDR1 MNHNS and CDR2 SASEGT. After removal of 8 bases from V and 7 bases from J, the junction contained 11 bases not matched to a gene. CDR3 length: 14 residues. This CDR3 is CASATGGEVRGYTF. In nucleotides, the CDR3 is TGTGCCAGCGCCACAGGGGGCGAAGTCCGTGGCTACACCTTC.

V and J are TRBV5-1 and TRBJ2-7, with no clear D. Trimming stripped 3 bases from V and 3 bases from J, with 4 bases between. Germline V gives CDR1 SGHRS, CDR2 YFSETQ. The CDR3 has 11 residues. This chain's CDR3 is CASSSHYEQYF. The DNA of the CDR3 is TGCGCCAGCAGCTCCCACTACGAGCAGTACTTC.

There are a few counts of this clone. The chain combines TRBV6-2 or TRBV6-3 with TRBJ2-1; 7 bases match TRBD2. J was trimmed by 7 bases and V by 7 bases; bases with no gene match: 10. Per the germline V gene, CDR1 is MNHEY and CDR2 is SVGEGT. The CDR3 has 14 amino acids. The CDR3 spells CASNTGGESNEQFF. For the CDR3, the DNA is TGTGCCAGCAACACGGGAGGAGAGTCGAATGAGCAGTTCTTC.

This clone is labeled as medium-sized (0.01 to 0.1%). The genes are TRBV7-2 and TRBJ1-6; D perhaps matches TRBD1 (5 bases). V was pared by 5 bases and J by 9 bases, with 14 bases between. The V gene's germline CDR1 is SGHTA and CDR2 FQGNSA. CDR3 length: 14 amino acids. For the CDR3, the DNA is TGTGCCAGCAGCCTTCAGGGAAGTAGTTCACCCCTCCACTTT. This codes for CASSLQGSSSPLHF. Supplemented by reference TRBV7-2 and TRBJ1-6, the full variable domain reads GAGVSQSPSNKVTEKGKDVELRCDPISGHTALYWYRQSLGQGLEFLIYFQGNSAPDKSGLPSDRFSAERTGGSVSTLTIQRTQQEDSAVYLCASSLQGSSSPLHFGNGTRLTVT.

This clone was recorded a few times. The chain joins TRBV6-2 or TRBV6-3 to TRBJ2-2; TRBD2 agrees at 10 bases. This CDR3 is 17 amino acids long. Germline V gene lookup returns CDR1 MNHEY and CDR2 SVGEGT. J was trimmed by 3 bases and V by 2 bases; bases with no gene match: 6. CDR3 sequence (DNA): TGTGCCAGCAGTTACCAGCGGGAGGGATACCACACCGGGGAGCTGTTTTTT. As protein: CASSYQREGYHTGELFF.

J is TRBJ1-1 and V is TRBV11-3, with 11 bases that match TRBD1. CDR3 length: 15 amino acids. Germline values: CDR1 SGHNT, CDR2 YENEEA. With 2 bases clipped from V and 2 bases from J, the junction kept 1 base outside the gene matches. The CDR3 coding sequence is TGTGCCAGCAGCTTATGGACAGGGGGCAACACTGAAGCTTTCTTT. This codes for CASSLWTGGNTEAFF.

There are a few counts of this clone. The V call is TRBV6-2 or TRBV6-3, the J call TRBJ2-2, with a possible D match to TRBD2 (5 bases). The ends were cut back, 6 bases at V and 3 bases at J, with 14 bases in the middle. The CDR3 has 15 residues. Germline V CDR1 and CDR2: MNHEY, SVGEGT. The CDR3 loop is CASSLTGDYTGELFF. The DNA for the CDR3 is TGTGCCAGCAGCTTGACCGGGGATTACACCGGGGAGCTGTTTTTT.

The rearrangement links TRBV5-1 to TRBJ2-1; 14 nucleotides agree with TRBD2. Germline-derived CDR1 and CDR2 are SGHRS and YFSETQ. This CDR3 region has 16 residues. V trimming: 4 bases; J trimming: 6 bases; junction bases outside the gene matches: 6. CDR3 DNA: TGCGCCAGCAGCCTTCCGGGACTAGCGGGAGTCAATGAGCAGTTCTTC. Translated, it gives CASSLPGLAGVNEQFF.

This clone is medium-sized by share. This sequence joins TRBV20-1 and TRBJ1-1, with TRBD1 matching over 11 bases. Germline V gene data show CDR1 as DFQATT and CDR2 as SNEGSKA (reference sequence). This CDR3 comprises 13 residues. After removal of 6 bases from V and 11 bases from J, the junction contained 11 bases not matched to a gene. The CDR3 region has the DNA TGCAGTGCGCCCGGGACAGGGGGGAATCGGGCTTTCTTT. This sequence encodes CSAPGTGGNRAFF.

This clone was counted only a few times. One junction end disagrees with the germline gene, perhaps due to a read error. The chain carries TRBV28 and TRBJ1-1; the D is unclear. Germline values: CDR1 MDHEN, CDR2 SYDVKM. The CDR3 runs to 12 residues. The CDR3 DNA reads as TGTACCAGCACGTCGGTATACACTGAAGCTTTCTTC. Translated: CTSTSVYTEAFF.

Only a few counts were recorded for this clone. The J gene is TRBJ1-2, the V gene TRBV28; the match to TRBD1 covers 7 bases. With V trimmed by 3 bases and J by 3 bases, 7 bases remained unmatched. CDR3 size: 15 residues. Germline assignment: CDR1 MDHEN and CDR2 SYDVKM. The CDR3 loop reads CASSFLTGDHYGYTF. CDR3 nucleotides: TGTGCCAGCAGTTTCCTAACAGGGGATCACTATGGCTACACCTTC.

The gene calls are TRBV28 and TRBJ1-1; 8 bases map to TRBD1. The CDR3 consists of 14 residues. The germline CDR1 and CDR2 sequences are MDHEN and SYDVKM. V trimming: 5 bases; J trimming: 4 bases; junction bases outside the gene matches: 6. The CDR3 loop reads CASSPTGGGTEAFF. In DNA form, the CDR3 reads TGTGCCAGCAGTCCCACAGGGGGGGGCACTGAAGCTTTCTTT.

Only one count was recorded for this clone. CDR3 nucleotide sequence: TGTGCCAGCAGCTTAGGTTTCACAAGCTCCTACAATGAGCAGTTCTTC. Protein product: CASSLGFTSSYNEQFF. The chain has TRBV11-2 and TRBJ2-1; D ambiguous. The CDR3 sequence is 16 residues long. V lost 1 base and J 0 bases, leaving 10 bases between the germline ends. From germline, CDR1 is SGHAT and CDR2 FQNNGV.

This clone is medium-sized in the sample. Other nucleotide sequences from this sample produce the same CDR3. This chain uses TRBV6-1 with TRBJ1-5; D is ambiguous. Trimming shortened V by 4 bases and J by 4 bases, and 8 bases separated the two germline ends. The germline V gene encodes CDR1 MNHNS and CDR2 SASEGT. CDR3 size: 13 residues. Here the CDR3 DNA reads TGTGCCAGCAGTGCTGAGAGAAATCAGCCCCAGCATTTT. Encoded protein: CASSAERNQPQHF.